This T cell receptor beta chain was profiled in a study of beta chain features in type 1 diabetes. Overall study: Across all samples, roughly 98,000,000 sorted cells were examined.

Concerning this clone itself: What it binds is not known.

Via CD45RO/CCR7/CD25/CD127/CD95/CD27, cells of the CD4+ naive, central memory, regulatory and stem cell-like memory subsets were sorted. Whole-study results and caveats: Naive, central memory and Treg TCRB repertoires appeared more alike in patients than in healthy donors. TCRB CDR3s were moderately but significantly shorter in Type 1 diabetes patients in all four CD4+ subsets.

V gave up 3 bases and J gave up 8 bases; unmatched junction bases: 10. The CDR3 contains 16 residues. Germline CDR1 SGHDN, CDR2 FVKESK. The isolated RNA, all of it, was reverse transcribed, so expressed TCRB transcripts were what got sequenced. Generated by immunoSEQ multiplex PCR, the TCRdb table keeps only in-frame clones and is missing some. Of more than 550,000 clones detected, 11% to 15% appear once; the ten largest clones hold 0.03% to 0.045%. The chain is built from TRBV14 and TRBJ2-4; 10 nucleotides align to TRBD2. The TCR originated in a man aged 18 to 30 with type 1 diabetes. The sequencing sample was made of naive CD4+ T cells from blood. CDR3 in amino acids: CASSQAYLAGADIQYF. The CDR3 DNA is TGTGCCAGCAGCCAGGCCTACCTAGCGGGAGCAGACATTCAGTACTTC.